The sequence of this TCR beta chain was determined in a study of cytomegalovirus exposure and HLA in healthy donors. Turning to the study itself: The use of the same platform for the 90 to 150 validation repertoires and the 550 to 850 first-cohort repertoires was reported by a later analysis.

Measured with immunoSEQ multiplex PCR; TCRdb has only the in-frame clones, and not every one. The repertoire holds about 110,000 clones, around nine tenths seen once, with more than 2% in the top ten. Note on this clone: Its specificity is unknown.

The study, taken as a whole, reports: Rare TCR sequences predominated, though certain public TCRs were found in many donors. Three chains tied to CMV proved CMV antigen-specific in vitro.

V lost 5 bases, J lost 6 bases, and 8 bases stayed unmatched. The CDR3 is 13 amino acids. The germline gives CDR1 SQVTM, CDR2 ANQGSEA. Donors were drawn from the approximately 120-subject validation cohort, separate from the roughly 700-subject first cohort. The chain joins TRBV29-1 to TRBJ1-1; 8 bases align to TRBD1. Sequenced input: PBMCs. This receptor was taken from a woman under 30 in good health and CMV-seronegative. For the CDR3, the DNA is TGCAGCGTTTCAGGGGGCAAGAGGTCTGAAGCTTTCTTT. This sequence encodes CSVSGGKRSEAFF.